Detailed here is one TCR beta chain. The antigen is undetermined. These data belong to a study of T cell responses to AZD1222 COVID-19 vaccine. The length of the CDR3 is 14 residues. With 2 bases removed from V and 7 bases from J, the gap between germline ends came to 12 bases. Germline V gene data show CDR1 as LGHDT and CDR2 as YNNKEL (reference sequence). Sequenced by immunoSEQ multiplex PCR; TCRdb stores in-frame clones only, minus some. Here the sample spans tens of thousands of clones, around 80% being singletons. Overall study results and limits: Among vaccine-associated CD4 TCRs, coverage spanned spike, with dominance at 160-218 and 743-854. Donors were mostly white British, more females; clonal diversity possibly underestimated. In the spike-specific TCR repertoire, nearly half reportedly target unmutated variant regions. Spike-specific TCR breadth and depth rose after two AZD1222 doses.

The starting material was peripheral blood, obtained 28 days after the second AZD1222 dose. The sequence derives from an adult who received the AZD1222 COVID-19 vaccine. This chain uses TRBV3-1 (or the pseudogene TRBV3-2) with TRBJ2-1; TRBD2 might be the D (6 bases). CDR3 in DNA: TGTGCCAGCAGCCAAATGTTGGGGGGTAATGAGCAGTTCTTC. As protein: CASSQMLGGNEQFF.